This T cell receptor beta chain originates from a study of T cell responses to AZD1222 COVID-19 vaccine. Study results and caveats: Spike-wide coverage was observed for vaccine-associated CD4 TCRs, with dominant responses at 160-218 and 743-854. Unmutated variant regions are reportedly targeted by nearly half of spike-specific TCRs. The donor group comprised mostly white British people and more females; the analysis possibly underestimated clonal diversity.

The CDR3 is 17 amino acids. Trimming took 5 bases from V and 3 from J; bases not matched to a gene: 15. Germline V gene lookup returns CDR1 LNHDA and CDR2 SQIVND (reference sequence). As for this clone: The antigen is unknown.

Some clones are missing from TCRdb's copy, which holds only in-frame ones; the method was immunoSEQ multiplex PCR. The data contain some 81,000 clones, approximately 83% of them singletons. The clonotype originates from an adult who received the AZD1222 COVID-19 vaccine. The chain has TRBV19 and TRBJ1-2; TRBD1 agrees at 7 bases. The sample in question was peripheral blood, obtained 28 days after the second AZD1222 dose. The CDR3 is CASSGLSGTAKYYGYTF. CDR3 coding DNA: TGTGCCAGTAGTGGGCTATCCGGGACAGCGAAATACTATGGCTACACCTTC. Based on the CDR3 plus reference TRBV19 and TRBJ1-2, the full variable domain is DGGITQSPKYLFRKEGQNVTLSCEQNLNHDAMYWYRQDPGQGLRLIYYSQIVNDFQKGDIAEGYSVSREKKESFPLTVTSAQKNPTAFYLCASSGLSGTAKYYGYTFGSGTRLTVV.